Presented here are 14 T cell receptor beta chains from one specimen sequenced in a study of sequential checkpoint blockade in melanoma. Libraries were prepared by immunoSEQ multiplex PCR; TCRdb keeps only in-frame clonotypes and omits some of them. Of about 4,800 clones in the sample, around 69% were seen once. As for treatment: randomized to nivolumab then ipilimumab (arm A) or the reverse (arm B). The sample consisted of CD8+ T cells sorted from blood (inferred from file names), taken from a patient given nivolumab and ipilimumab in sequence. The origin of the receptors is a human donor with melanoma.

In its sample, this clone was seen once. CDR3 sequence (DNA): TGTGCCAGCAGCTTATCCCTCGACCAAGAGACCCAGTACTTC. Protein product: CASSLSLDQETQYF. This chain links TRBV11-3 with TRBJ2-5; D unclear. The CDR3 totals 14 residues. The V gene's germline CDR1 is SGHNT and CDR2 YENEEA. Trimming removed 2 bases from V and 0 bases from J, with 7 bases in between.

The chain carries TRBV5-1 and TRBJ2-7; D gene uncertain. The CDR3 is 12 amino acids. The germline V and J ends were trimmed by 0 bases and 4 bases, with 5 bases remaining between them. Germline CDR1 SGHRS, CDR2 YFSETQ. CDR3 sequence: CASSLERYEQYF. In DNA, the CDR3 is TGCGCCAGCAGCTTGGAACGGTACGAGCAGTACTTC. The complete variable domain, with remaining parts taken from reference TRBV5-1 and TRBJ2-7, reads KAGVTQTPRYLIKTRGQQVTLSCSPISGHRSVSWYQQTPGQGLQFLFEYFSETQRNKGNFPGRFSGRQFSNSRSEMNVSTLELGDSALYLCASSLERYEQYFGPGTRLTVT.

The chain is built from TRBV6-5 and TRBJ2-3, with 10 bases that match TRBD1. From germline, CDR1 is MNHEY and CDR2 SVGAGI. V shed 3 bases, J shed 3 bases, and the junction held 6 bases outside the gene matches. The CDR3 spans 16 residues. The CDR3 DNA reads as TGTGCCAGCAGTTATTCCCCGGGACAGGGGACAGATACGCAGTATTTT. Encoded protein: CASSYSPGQGTDTQYF.

CDR3 nucleotide sequence: TGCGCCAGCAGCCAAGTTTCCGGACTAGCGGGAGGGTTAACCGGGGAGCTGTTTTTT. Translating it yields CASSQVSGLAGGLTGELFF. The V call is TRBV4-1, the J call TRBJ2-2; the match to TRBD2 covers 15 bases. The junction had 8 bases not matched to a gene; V was cut back by 1 base and J by 5 bases. There are 19 residues in the CDR3. Looked up from germline, CDR1 is MGHRA and CDR2 is YSYEKL.

The genes are TRBV7-8 and TRBJ2-7; 7 bases are a match to TRBD2. V trimming: 3 bases; J trimming: 3 bases; junction bases outside the gene matches: 5. Germline lookup yields CDR1 SGHVS and CDR2 FQNEAQ. This CDR3 is 14 amino acids long. CDR3 bases: TGTGCCAGCAGCTTTGGGGGAGGGGTCTACGAGCAGTACTTC. This encodes CASSFGGGVYEQYF.

This clone was picked up a small number of times. V usage is TRBV6-4 and J usage is TRBJ2-1; tentatively, D is TRBD2 (6 bases). From germline, CDR1 is MRHNA and CDR2 SNTAGT. V was cut by 4 bases and J by 6 bases, with 16 bases left in between. The CDR3 sequence is 15 residues long. The CDR3 spells CASSVDGGRPNEQFF. CDR3 in DNA: TGTGCCAGCAGTGTTGACGGGGGTAGGCCCAATGAGCAGTTCTTC.

The CDR3 region has the DNA TGTGCCACCAGCAGAGAAGGGACAGGGGACCACGAGCAGTACTTC. Encoded protein: CATSREGTGDHEQYF. The chain joins TRBV15 to TRBJ2-7; 10 bases fit TRBD1. With V trimmed by 0 bases and J by 5 bases, 4 bases remained unmatched. The CDR3 length is 15 residues. From germline, CDR1 is LNHNV and CDR2 YYDKDF (reference sequence).

V gene TRBV25-1 combines with J gene TRBJ1-4, with TRBD1 matching 8 bases. This CDR3 has 15 residues. V trimming: 6 bases; J trimming: 1 base; junction bases outside the gene matches: 4. Germline V gives CDR1 MGHDK, CDR2 SYGVNS. CDR3: CASRAGTGTNEKLFF. Here the CDR3 DNA reads TGTGCCAGCAGAGCCGGGACAGGAACTAATGAAAAACTGTTTTTT.

The rearrangement links TRBV11-3 to TRBJ2-1; a possible D gene is TRBD2 (5 bases). V was cut by 1 base and J by 8 bases, with 15 bases left in between. Germline loops: CDR1 SGHNT, CDR2 YENEEA. The CDR3 spans 15 residues. The CDR3 coding sequence is TGTGCCAGCAGCTTAGGATCGACGGGGATCGATGAGCAGTTCTTC. It specifies CASSLGSTGIDEQFF.

The sample holds one count of this clone. This same CDR3 is encoded by further DNA sequences in the sample. The chain uses TRBV7-9 and TRBJ1-2, with 7 bases lining up with TRBD1. Germline CDR1 reads SEHNR; CDR2 reads FQNEAQ (reference sequence). The ends lost 5 bases at V and 6 bases at J; junction bases unmatched: 6. The CDR3 length is 13 residues. The CDR3 DNA reads TGTGCCAGCAGCCCCACAGGGGTGGATGGCTACACCTTC. Encoded protein: CASSPTGVDGYTF.

In DNA, the CDR3 is TGTGCCAGCAGCGTTAGAGGGGAGCAGTTCTTC. Amino acids: CASSVRGEQFF. V is TRBV9 and J is TRBJ2-1; TRBD2 might be the D (5 bases). This CDR3 is built from 11 residues. V lost 2 bases and J 10 bases, leaving 7 bases between the germline ends. Germline values: CDR1 SGDLS, CDR2 YYNGEE.

The V call is TRBV4-2, the J call TRBJ2-5, with 16 bases that match TRBD2. Trimming at V came to 0 bases and at J to 4 bases, leaving 2 bases not matched to a gene. Germline CDR1 LGHNA, CDR2 YNFKEQ. This CDR3 is 17 amino acids long. The CDR3 nucleotides read TGTGCCAGCAGCCAAGATGGGACTAGCGGGGGGGCAGAGACCCAGTACTTC. Protein product: CASSQDGTSGGAETQYF.

The chain recombines TRBV30 with TRBJ2-7; the match to TRBD1 covers 7 bases. This CDR3 is built from 13 residues. Looked up from germline, CDR1 is GTSNPN and CDR2 is SVGIG (reference sequence). J lost 0 bases, V lost 2 bases, and 1 base had no gene match. The DNA for the CDR3 is TGTGCCTGGAGTTGGGACAGCTCCTACGAGCAGTACTTC. Protein: CAWSWDSSYEQYF.

This clone appeared a few times. This likely came from a read error, as a far larger clone is one base away. The V and J genes are TRBV5-1 and TRBJ1-2, with 8 bases identical to TRBD1. Germline V gives CDR1 SGHRS, CDR2 YFSETQ. The CDR3 totals 13 residues. The DNA for the CDR3 is TGCGCCAGCAGCTTGGCAGGGGGCTGGGGCTACCCCTTC. Amino acid sequence: CASSLAGGWGYPF.